This T cell receptor beta chain was identified in a study of blood T cell repertoires in COVID-19. Turning to the study itself: Some COVID-19 samples were acute and others convalescent; all came from the United States, Italy and Spain. The analysed material was cDNA or gDNA that came from T cells, B-cell-depleted T cells, or PBMCs.

In the study's own analysis: Nucleated cell counts were estimated from reference gene primer amplification. Sequencing was performed with immunoSEQ multiplex PCR; in TCRdb, only in-frame clones are kept and a portion is missing. That table supplies the V and J calls and clone size; D and trimming were determined from the DNA. The sample contains tens of thousands of clones, around 80% of which appear only once. The CDR3 extends over 14 amino acids. CDR1 SGHDT and CDR2 YYEEEE come from the germline V gene. With V trimmed by 2 bases and J by 5 bases, 5 bases remained unmatched. This receptor was obtained from a man at least 80 years old with active or convalescent COVID-19. The sample was peripheral blood. The V and J genes are TRBV5-6 and TRBJ2-5, with 8 positions matching TRBD2. The CDR3 sequence is CASSFRGGRETQYF. DNA for the CDR3: TGTGCCAGCAGCTTCCGGGGGGGCCGGGAGACCCAGTACTTC.